The subject of this entry is one T cell receptor (beta chain). These data belong to a study of control samples from healthy donors and cancer patients. The CDR3 is made up of 16 amino acids. CDR1 and CDR2 (germline): SGHAT, FQDESV (reference sequence). Between the trimmed V and J ends, which lost 5 bases and 0 bases, there was a span of 11 bases. This table comes from immunoSEQ multiplex PCR, and its TCRdb copy is limited to in-frame clones, with some not included. This sample has about 250,000 clones, with 82% found just once. This clonotype was sampled from a woman aged 55-70 years with lung cancer. The gene calls are TRBV11-1 and TRBJ2-6; no clear D. The specimen sequenced was PBMCs. For the CDR3, the DNA is TGTGCCAGCAGCCCCCGTGGTTCCTCTGGGGCCAACGTCCTGACTTTC. This translates into CASSPRGSSGANVLTF.